The entry below gives a single TCR beta chain sequence along with its context. The method was immunoSEQ multiplex PCR; TCRdb's version includes in-frame clones alone and lacks a portion of them. This sample has 30,000 to 40,000 clones, with just over 70% found just once. The data derive from a study of cytotoxic CD8 clonotypes in ibrutinib-treated CLL. About the research overall: Partial responders approximately 25, complete 2; roughly 12 progressed and around 15 stayed in remission by median approximately 5.5 years.

The TCR originated in a human donor with chronic lymphocytic leukemia. Sequencing used PBMCs, obtained at disease progression, from a patient treated with ibrutinib.

CDR3 DNA: TGTGCCAGCAGCTTAGTGCTAGCGGGAGTGGATACGCAGTATTTT. It encodes CASSLVLAGVDTQYF. The chain is built from TRBV7-9 and TRBJ2-3, with 10 bases fitting TRBD2. With V trimmed by 1 base and J by 6 bases, 4 bases remained unmatched. Germline CDR1 SEHNR, CDR2 FQNEAQ (reference sequence). The CDR3 is 15 amino acids.